These 24 T cell receptor beta chains share one sample of origin, sequenced in a study of shared clonotypes between healthy human individuals. Some clones are missing from TCRdb's copy, which holds only in-frame ones; the method was immunoSEQ multiplex PCR. The sample includes some 2.3 million clones, approximately 93% seen only once; the top ten take about 0.39%. The sequenced material came from naive CD4+ T cells from PBMCs. Subset reported: CD45RA+ positively selected. The source of these receptors is a man younger than 35 in good health. Some clones in this sample may be carry-over from other donors' samples.

For this clone: The same CDR3 arises from other DNA sequences in this sample as well. This chain joins TRBV6-1 and TRBJ1-1; D uncertain. The V gene lost 1 base and the J gene lost 0 bases, with 3 bases spanning the gap. Germline V gene sequence: CDR1 MNHNS, CDR2 SASEGT. The CDR3 is 13 amino acids. CDR3 bases: TGTGCCAGCAGTGAAGGGATGAACACTGAAGCTTTCTTT. Amino acids: CASSEGMNTEAFF.

CDR3 sequence reads: CASSQEQGAYYGYTF. The CDR3 nucleotides read TGTGCCAGCAGCCAAGAACAGGGGGCTTACTATGGCTACACCTTC. The V and J genes are TRBV4-2 and TRBJ1-2, with 9 nucleotides matching TRBD1. Losses at the gene ends were 0 bases for V and 3 bases for J; bases not matched to a gene: 2. Germline V gene data show CDR1 as LGHNA and CDR2 as YNFKEQ. The CDR3 runs to 15 residues.

This clone has just one count. The chain links TRBV9 to TRBJ1-5; D unclear. Trimming cost V 2 bases and J 6 bases, with 15 bases left between them. The V gene's germline CDR1 is SGDLS and CDR2 YYNGEE. This CDR3 comprises 15 residues. DNA of the CDR3: TGTGCCAGCAGCGTCGGTCCAGACAACATTCAGCCCCAGCATTTT. Protein product: CASSVGPDNIQPQHF.

The J gene is TRBJ2-5, the V gene TRBV4-1; TRBD1 agrees at 7 bases. With V trimmed by 2 bases and J by 1 base, 13 bases remained unmatched. Germline values: CDR1 MGHRA, CDR2 YSYEKL. This CDR3 has 18 amino acids. The CDR3 nucleotides read TGCGCCAGCAGCCAACATTCCTCCGGGACAGCCGCCCAAGAGACCCAGTACTTC. This encodes CASSQHSSGTAAQETQYF.

The table lists this clone with a count of one. This chain uses TRBV28 with TRBJ2-5, with 11 bases that match TRBD1. CDR3 length: 15 amino acids. V shed 6 bases and J 3 bases; nucleotides not matched to a gene: 6. Germline V gene data show CDR1 as MDHEN and CDR2 as SYDVKM. The CDR3 is CASSHGTGGEETQYF. The CDR3, as DNA: TGTGCCAGCAGCCACGGGACAGGGGGAGAAGAGACCCAGTACTTC.

The chain couples TRBV9 to TRBJ1-2; TRBD1 matches 7 bases. The V gene end was trimmed by 5 bases and the J gene end by 3 bases; junction bases not matched to a gene: 10. CDR3 size: 15 residues. Per the germline V gene, CDR1 is SGDLS and CDR2 is YYNGEE. CDR3 in DNA: TGTGCCAGCAGTGATAGGGGGCGCGGGGACTATGGCTACACCTTC. Its protein product is CASSDRGRGDYGYTF.

V is TRBV5-1 and J is TRBJ2-7, with D tentatively TRBD1 (6 bases). This CDR3 region has 13 residues. Trimming left V 4 bases short and J 3 bases short, with 11 bases between. CDR1 is SGHRS, CDR2 YFSETQ, per germline. CDR3 coding DNA: TGCGCCAGCAGCCAGGACAGACACTACGAGCAGTACTTC. This codes for CASSQDRHYEQYF.

With regard to this clone: Within the sample, other DNA sequences also encode this same CDR3. This sequence joins TRBV18 and TRBJ1-2; D is unresolved. The CDR3 loop spans 13 amino acids. Germline CDR1 and CDR2: KGHSH and LQKENI. V was clipped by 1 base and J by 3 bases, with 6 bases between them. CDR3 sequence reads: CASSPRTDYGYTF. The DNA of the CDR3 is TGTGCCAGCTCACCACGGACCGACTATGGCTACACCTTC.

The rearrangement uses TRBV28 and TRBJ1-5; D unresolved. This CDR3 is built from 15 residues. The germline V gene encodes CDR1 MDHEN and CDR2 SYDVKM. Trimming shortened V by 8 bases and J by 0 bases, and 14 bases separated the two germline ends. The CDR3 bases are TGTGCCAGCCTGAGGTATCAATATAGCAATCAGCCCCAGCATTTT. Translating it yields CASLRYQYSNQPQHF.

V gene TRBV29-1 combines with J gene TRBJ2-1; 8 positions match TRBD2. The CDR3 loop spans 14 amino acids. CDR1 and CDR2 from the germline V gene are SQVTM and ANQGSEA. V lost 2 bases, J lost 4 bases, and 4 bases stayed unmatched. CDR3 sequence reads: CSVELREDYNEQFF. CDR3 DNA: TGCAGCGTTGAACTGCGGGAGGATTACAATGAGCAGTTCTTC.

The chain combines TRBV2 with TRBJ1-5, with D possibly TRBD1 on 5 matching bases. Trimming took off 3 bases at V and 7 bases at J, with 19 bases between the two ends. CDR1 and CDR2 (germline): SNHLY, FYNNEI. This CDR3 has 16 residues. The CDR3: CASSDGSGRGSQPQHF. The CDR3 coding sequence is TGTGCCAGCAGTGACGGTTCTGGGAGGGGAAGCCAGCCCCAGCATTTT.

This clone was observed a few times. The chain carries TRBV14 and TRBJ1-1; tentative D call: TRBD1 (6 bases). The CDR3 is 13 residues long. V was pared by 5 bases and J by 5 bases, with 12 bases between. Germline assignment: CDR1 SGHDN and CDR2 FVKESK. CDR3 DNA: TGTGCCAGCAGCTTACAGGGTTGGACTGAAGCTTTCTTT. Residues: CASSLQGWTEAFF.

The chain couples TRBV7-9 to TRBJ2-1, with D possibly being TRBD1 or TRBD2 (5 bases each). The CDR3 has 16 residues. V lost 6 bases to trimming and J lost 0 bases, with 15 bases between them. Germline values: CDR1 SEHNR, CDR2 FQNEAQ (reference sequence). DNA of the CDR3: TGTGCCAGCAGAGCCGGGACCCTAAGCTCCTACAATGAGCAGTTCTTC. This codes for CASRAGTLSSYNEQFF. Using reference TRBV7-9 and TRBJ2-1 for the parts outside the CDR3, the full variable domain is DTGVSQNPRHKITKRGQNVTFRCDPISEHNRLYWYRQTLGQGPEFLTYFQNEAQLEKSRLLSDRFSAERPKGSFSTLEIQRTEQGDSAMYLCASRAGTLSSYNEQFFGPGTRLTVL.

The table lists this clone with a count of one. At one end the junction does not follow the germline gene, possibly because of a read error. The V gene is TRBV18, the J gene TRBJ1-4; D may be TRBD1 (5 bases). The CDR3 loop spans 15 amino acids. The V gene's germline CDR1 is KGHSH and CDR2 LQKENI. The CDR3: CASSPPDWGDEKLFF. The CDR3 nucleotides read TGTGCCAGCTCCCCACCAGACTGGGGGGATGAAAAACTGTTTTTT.

This clone is a singleton in its sample. The rearrangement uses TRBV4-3 and TRBJ2-1; 9 bases are shared with TRBD2. Losses at the gene ends were 0 bases for V and 7 bases for J; bases not matched to a gene: 1. There are 14 residues in the CDR3. Germline CDR1 reads LGHNA; CDR2 reads YSLEER. CDR3 sequence: CASSQDLAGNEQFF. CDR3 nucleotides: TGCGCCAGCAGCCAAGACCTAGCGGGGAATGAGCAGTTCTTC.

CDR3 sequence (DNA): TGTGCCAGCAGCTTAACAGTTAGCACAGATACGCAGTATTTT. Translating it yields CASSLTVSTDTQYF. The chain uses TRBV7-3 and TRBJ2-3; D is undetermined. Germline CDR1 SGHTA, CDR2 FQGTGA. Trimming shortened V by 0 bases and J by 0 bases, and 4 bases separated the two germline ends. There are 14 residues in the CDR3.

The chain uses TRBV7-2 and TRBJ2-5; tentatively, D is TRBD1 (5 bases). Looked up from germline, CDR1 is SGHTA and CDR2 is FQGNSA. This CDR3 comprises 15 residues. V was clipped by 3 bases and J by 5 bases, with 16 bases between them. For the CDR3, the DNA is TGTGCCAGCAGCTTTTCATCAGGGTATGGGGAGACCCAGTACTTC. Translating gives CASSFSSGYGETQYF.

As to this clone: Compared with germline, one end of the junction differs, possibly owing to a read error. The chain has TRBV5-8 and TRBJ2-7; 7 bases agree with TRBD2. This CDR3 contains 12 residues. CDR1 SGHTS and CDR2 YDEGEE come from the germline V gene. The CDR3 nucleotides are TGTGCCAGCAGCTTACGCCAGACCGGGGGGTGGTTC. Its translation: CASSLRQTGGWF.

This sequence joins TRBV30 and TRBJ2-2; possible D gene TRBD2, 6 bases. V was shortened by 5 bases and J by 0 bases, with 13 bases between the two germline ends. The CDR3 is 15 residues long. Germline V gene data show CDR1 as GTSNPN and CDR2 as SVGIG (reference sequence). CDR3 nucleotide sequence: TGTGCCTGGGGGTTCGCGGGAACGAACACCGGGGAGCTGTTTTTT. Residues: CAWGFAGTNTGELFF.

This chain links TRBV28 with TRBJ1-4, with D hard to call. CDR1 is MDHEN, CDR2 SYDVKM, per germline. Between the trimmed V and J ends, which lost 5 bases and 8 bases, there was a span of 15 bases. The CDR3 is 14 residues long. The CDR3 loop reads CASSLGPLSEKLFF. The CDR3 DNA sequence: TGTGCCAGCAGTCTAGGACCGTTGTCCGAAAAACTGTTTTTT.

This sequence joins TRBV5-1 and TRBJ2-1; 7 nucleotides agree with TRBD2. The junction had 7 bases not matched to a gene; V was cut back by 4 bases and J by 3 bases. Germline-derived CDR1 and CDR2 are SGHRS and YFSETQ. The CDR3 sequence is 15 residues long. In DNA, the CDR3 is TGCGCCAGCAGCCCCACTAGCGCGCGCTACAATGAGCAGTTCTTC. As protein: CASSPTSARYNEQFF.

The J gene is TRBJ2-4, the V gene TRBV5-1; 13 nucleotides agree with TRBD2. The CDR3 consists of 18 residues. Germline CDR1 reads SGHRS; CDR2 reads YFSETQ. After removal of 0 bases from V and 4 bases from J, the junction contained 7 bases not matched to a gene. The CDR3 reads CASSLEGRLAGGKNIQYF. CDR3 nucleotide sequence: TGCGCCAGCAGCTTGGAGGGGCGACTAGCGGGAGGTAAAAACATTCAGTACTTC.

J is TRBJ1-2 and V is TRBV2; TRBD1 is a possible D gene (5 bases). This CDR3 is built from 16 residues. Germline V gene data show CDR1 as SNHLY and CDR2 as FYNNEI. With 4 bases removed from V and 3 bases from J, the gap between germline ends came to 18 bases. The CDR3 DNA follows: TGTGCCAGCAGTGGTTTTATCGGACAAAATTACTATGGCTACACCTTC. Its translation: CASSGFIGQNYYGYTF.

The chain recombines TRBV5-6 with TRBJ1-1; 7 nucleotides agree with TRBD1. The CDR3 length is 16 residues. Germline CDR1 is SGHDT and CDR2 is YYEEEE. The trim removed 4 bases at V and 0 bases at J, leaving 9 bases unmatched. This CDR3 is CASSVGQTIMNTEAFF. The CDR3 nucleotides are TGTGCCAGCAGCGTGGGACAGACAATAATGAACACTGAAGCTTTCTTT.